These 18 T cell receptor beta chains were sequenced from one sample in a study of T-cell memory formation after mild COVID-19. Each CDR3 protein gets one entry after TCRdb re-called the 5' RACE reads with MiXCR. The sample includes about 390,000 distinct CDR3 sequences, approximately 21% of them seen just once. Sequenced: PBMCs or a T cell subset sorted from them (not recorded which). These receptors were obtained from an adult woman who had mild COVID-19 (a few samples of this study predate the infection). Cell type and time point are not known.

This clonotype has just a few counts. The chain carries TRBV10-3 and TRBJ2-3; maybe TRBD1 (5 bases). V lost 10 bases to trimming and J lost 2 bases, with 13 bases between them. Germline assignment: CDR1 ENHRY and CDR2 SYGVKD. CDR3 size: 13 residues. The CDR3 sequence: CATWGINTDTQYF. As DNA, the CDR3 is TGTGCCACCTGGGGCATTAACACAGATACGCAGTATTTT.

The rearrangement links TRBV6-2 or TRBV6-3 to TRBJ2-2; D is possibly TRBD2 (5 bases). Germline loops: CDR1 MNHEY, CDR2 SVGEGT. The V gene lost 5 bases and the J gene lost 4 bases, with 14 bases spanning the gap. The CDR3 is 15 residues long. As DNA, the CDR3 is TGTGCCAGCAGTCGGACTGGTGTAAGCACCGGGGAGCTGTTTTTT. It is translated as CASSRTGVSTGELFF.

The V call is TRBV4-3, the J call TRBJ1-2; D not resolved. Germline loops: CDR1 LGHNA, CDR2 YSLEER. CDR3 length: 14 amino acids. V lost 0 bases to trimming and J lost 6 bases, with 11 bases between them. In nucleotides, the CDR3 is TGCGCCAGCAGCCAAGATGGACGGCTTCATGGCTACACCTTC. Encoded protein: CASSQDGRLHGYTF.

The chain carries TRBV27 and TRBJ1-1, with unresolved D. Trimming shortened V by 1 base and J by 6 bases, and 9 bases separated the two germline ends. The CDR3 covers 13 residues. The V gene's germline CDR1 is MNHEY and CDR2 SMNVEV (reference sequence). This CDR3 is CASSLWRRAEAFF. As DNA, the CDR3 is TGTGCCAGCAGTTTATGGCGGCGAGCTGAAGCTTTCTTT.

This chain links TRBV5-1 with TRBJ2-2; 7 nucleotides align to TRBD1. The germline gives CDR1 SGHRS, CDR2 YFSETQ. The CDR3 has 15 residues. The junction had 7 bases not matched to a gene; V was cut back by 2 bases and J by 6 bases. Here the CDR3 reads CASSFGTDGSGELFF. The CDR3 DNA sequence: TGCGCCAGCAGCTTCGGGACAGACGGTTCCGGGGAGCTGTTTTTT.

V usage is TRBV3-1 and J usage is TRBJ1-1; TRBD1 aligns across 7 bases. The CDR3 spans 14 residues. Germline lookup yields CDR1 LGHDT and CDR2 YNNKEL (reference sequence). Trimming cost V 5 bases and J 1 base; bases outside gene matches: 4. CDR3 amino acids: CASSSRQGNTEAFF. In DNA form, the CDR3 reads TGTGCCAGCAGCAGTAGACAGGGGAACACTGAAGCTTTCTTT.

V gene TRBV9 combines with J gene TRBJ2-1, with no clear D. The germline V and J ends were trimmed by 2 bases and 8 bases, with 14 bases remaining between them. Germline CDR1 and CDR2: SGDLS and YYNGEE. The CDR3 covers 14 residues. This CDR3 is CASSVQPRRDEQFF. CDR3 nucleotides: TGTGCCAGCAGCGTTCAGCCGCGGCGCGATGAGCAGTTCTTC.

V gene TRBV4-2 combines with J gene TRBJ2-3; 12 positions agree with TRBD2. V was pared by 6 bases and J by 6 bases, with 10 bases of the junction left unmatched. CDR1 and CDR2 (germline): LGHNA, YNFKEQ. This CDR3 has 16 residues. CDR3 region: CASSRLTSGGFDTQYF. CDR3 in DNA: TGTGCCAGCAGTCGGCTGACTAGCGGGGGTTTTGATACGCAGTATTTT.

The table lists this clonotype with many counts. The chain carries TRBV29-1 and TRBJ2-7, with TRBD2 matching over 7 bases. The CDR3 sequence is 14 residues long. V dropped 4 bases and J dropped 3; count of bases not matched to a gene: 9. Per the germline V gene, CDR1 is SQVTM and CDR2 is ANQGSEA. CDR3 bases: TGCAGCGTTGCGACGGGGAGGGGTAACTACGAGCAGTACTTC. Residues: CSVATGRGNYEQYF.

As DNA, the CDR3 is TGCGCCAGCAGCCAAGATGGGGACAGGGCCCTCAACACCGGGGAGCTGTTTTTT. As protein: CASSQDGDRALNTGELFF. The V call is TRBV4-3, the J call TRBJ2-2; 9 bases are shared with TRBD1. V dropped 0 bases and J dropped 2; count of bases not matched to a gene: 7. Germline V gene lookup returns CDR1 LGHNA and CDR2 YSLEER. The CDR3 runs 18 residues.

The CDR3 here is CASRGDRTGGSGELFF. For the CDR3, the DNA is TGTGCCAGCAGGGGGGATCGGACAGGGGGATCCGGGGAGCTGTTTTTT. V and J are TRBV12-3 or TRBV12-4 and TRBJ2-2; 10 nucleotides match TRBD1. The J segment lost 6 bases and the V segment lost 6 bases, leaving 10 bases of the junction unmatched. The CDR3 spans 16 residues.

The chain combines TRBV20-1 with TRBJ1-2, with D uncertain. The CDR3 loop spans 11 amino acids. Germline V gene sequence: CDR1 DFQATT, CDR2 SNEGSKA (reference sequence). Trimming cost V 5 bases and J 8 bases, with 12 bases left between them. CDR3 bases: TGCAGTGCTCGCCCCTTAGAGGGCTACACCTTC. Residues: CSARPLEGYTF.

The sample holds one count of this clonotype. The chain combines TRBV7-2 with TRBJ1-1; D gene ambiguous. This CDR3 has 14 residues. Germline V gene lookup returns CDR1 SGHTA and CDR2 FQGNSA. V shed 5 bases and J shed 3 bases, with 13 bases lying between them. The CDR3 region is CASSVTTWDTEAFF. The CDR3 DNA sequence: TGTGCCAGCAGCGTAACGACTTGGGACACTGAAGCTTTCTTT.

The chain combines TRBV7-2 with TRBJ2-1; TRBD2 agrees at 10 bases. The V and J ends lost 1 base and 6 bases, in that order; junction bases with no gene match: 3. This CDR3 is built from 15 residues. Germline V gene data show CDR1 as SGHTA and CDR2 as FQGNSA. The CDR3 spells CASSLGSSGGNEQFF. CDR3 DNA: TGTGCCAGCAGCTTAGGATCTAGCGGGGGCAATGAGCAGTTCTTC.

The chain recombines TRBV27 with TRBJ2-5; D gene uncertain. The CDR3 is 15 amino acids. Trimming stripped 5 bases from V and 5 bases from J, with 18 bases between. Germline V gene lookup returns CDR1 MNHEY and CDR2 SMNVEV (reference sequence). The CDR3 sequence: CASSPRSYGQETQYF. The CDR3 DNA sequence: TGTGCCAGCAGTCCCCGGAGTTATGGGCAGGAGACCCAGTACTTC.

Ten or more counts support this clonotype. CDR3 DNA sequence: TGCGCCAGCGCGGCCGGACACGGCCTAGAGACCCAGTACTTC. It translates to CASAAGHGLETQYF. The chain has TRBV5-1 and TRBJ2-5, with D possibly TRBD1 on 5 matching bases. This CDR3 spans 14 amino acids. The germline V gene encodes CDR1 SGHRS and CDR2 YFSETQ. V lost 7 bases and J 4 bases, leaving 17 bases between the germline ends.

This clonotype was observed a handful of times. This sequence joins TRBV24-1 and TRBJ1-1; D remains ambiguous. Trimming pared 2 bases from V and 11 bases from J, leaving 17 bases between. There are 14 residues in the CDR3. Per the germline V gene, CDR1 is KGHDR and CDR2 is SFDVKD. In DNA, the CDR3 is TGTGCCACCAGTGATTCGGGAGCCTTACATTATGCTTTCTTT. Its translation is CATSDSGALHYAFF.

This clonotype was observed a few times. This chain joins TRBV6-2 or TRBV6-3 and TRBJ2-1; tentatively, D is TRBD2 (6 bases). V lost 5 bases and J lost 6, with 20 bases in between. The CDR3 consists of 16 residues. Per the germline V gene, CDR1 is MNHEY and CDR2 is SVGEGT. CDR3 region: CASSPSRREGFNEQFF. The CDR3 coding sequence is TGTGCCAGCAGTCCCTCCCGGAGGGAAGGTTTCAATGAGCAGTTCTTC.